This T cell receptor (beta chain) was identified during a study of regulatory and conventional T cells in RAG deficiency. Only in-frame clones appear in the TCRdb table, and some are missing; sequencing was by immunoSEQ multiplex PCR. The data hold more than 40,000 clones, with over 80% observed a single time. Points from the study as a whole: Omenn syndrome and CID/AS patients had around 100-fold fewer unique Treg TCR beta sequences, versus about 10-fold elsewhere. Omenn patients showed >85% Treg-Tconv overlap and shorter CDR3 lengths. Shannon entropy was markedly lower and Simpson indices higher in RAG-deficient patients than control T-cell subsets.

Blood CD4+ CD25-low CD127-high conventional T cells supplied the genomic DNA template. As regards this clone: Its antigen is currently unknown.

Trimming left V 3 bases short and J 3 bases short, with 11 bases between. The CDR3 is made up of 14 amino acids. Germline V gene data show CDR1 as SGDLS and CDR2 as YYNGEE. The same data also went into a second study, on regulatory T cells. That work states: Amplification used 52 TRBV primers and 13 TRBJ primers.

The J gene is TRBJ2-3, the V gene TRBV9; D is perhaps TRBD1 (5 bases). The sequenced sample was CD4+ effector T cells sorted from blood. The TCR originated in a human donor in good health. DNA for the CDR3: TGTGCCAGCAGCGGCACGACAGTTACAGATACGCAGTATTTT. It translates to CASSGTTVTDTQYF.